The next 30 T cell receptor beta chains were all read from a single sample in a study of regulatory T cells in long-lasting Graves disease. iRepertoire HTBI primers and Arm-PCR of CDR3 regions built TCR beta libraries. MiXCR, run by TCRdb on the multiplex PCR reads, gives a single entry per CDR3 protein. The table shows 600,000 to 850,000 distinct CDR3 sequences, with 25% to 35% occurring only once. The time point is: persistent/refractory GD, antithyroid drugs over 5 years with positive TRAb. Scientists built the TCR library using RNA that was extracted from PBMCs. The material was peripheral blood mononuclear cells (PBMCs), obtained when the disease was refractory, from a patient treated with antithyroid drugs. The receptors come from a female donor with Graves disease.

In its sample, this clonotype was seen a few times. V is TRBV7-9 and J is TRBJ2-3; tentative D call: TRBD2 (6 bases). This CDR3 is built from 13 residues. The V gene lost 11 bases and the J gene lost 4 bases, with 16 bases spanning the gap. Germline V lookup: CDR1 SEHNR, CDR2 FQNEAQ (reference sequence). DNA for the CDR3: TGTGCCGGCACGGGGCGGGACTCAGATACGCAGTATTTT. Amino acid sequence: CAGTGRDSDTQYF.

This chain links TRBV20-1 with TRBJ2-7, with 8 positions matching TRBD2. The V gene end was trimmed by 3 bases and the J gene end by 5 bases; junction bases not matched to a gene: 6. Germline CDR1 and CDR2: DFQATT and SNEGSKA (reference sequence). The CDR3 runs 13 residues. CDR3 residues: CSASGSGKDEQYF. The CDR3 DNA is TGCAGTGCTAGTGGTAGCGGGAAGGACGAGCAGTACTTC.

This clonotype was seen repeatedly, ten times or more. This chain uses TRBV27 with TRBJ1-2; no clear D. Germline CDR1 and CDR2: MNHEY and SMNVEV (reference sequence). The CDR3 is 15 residues long. V was trimmed by 7 bases and J by 6 bases, leaving 21 bases between them. CDR3 sequence: CASKVSSMGSHGYTF. CDR3 nucleotides: TGTGCCAGCAAGGTCTCCTCCATGGGATCACATGGCTACACCTTC.

Regarding this clonotype: A clone one base away is much larger, so this may be a read error. This chain uses TRBV12-3 or TRBV12-4 with TRBJ2-7, with TRBD2 identical over 9 bases. The CDR3 loop spans 14 amino acids. DNA of the CDR3: TGTGCCAGCAGCCGTAGCGGGAGCTCCTCCGAGCAGTACTTC. This translates into CASSRSGSSSEQYF.

This clonotype was found a few times. The junction does not match germline at one end; this may be a read error. The V and J genes are TRBV20-1 and TRBJ2-5; the match to TRBD2 covers 9 bases. CDR1 is DFQATT, CDR2 SNEGSKA, per germline (reference sequence). The CDR3 spans 15 residues. CDR3 nucleotide sequence: TGCAGCGCTAGTTACGAGCGGGAGGAGGGTGAGACCCAGTACTTC. Translated, it gives CSASYEREEGETQYF.

The rearrangement links TRBV7-9 to TRBJ1-4; D ambiguous. This CDR3 has 14 amino acids. Germline V CDR1 and CDR2: SEHNR, FQNEAQ (reference sequence). V dropped 5 bases and J dropped 4 bases, with 11 bases sitting between them. The CDR3 loop reads CASSPPGLNEKLFF. DNA of the CDR3: TGTGCCAGCAGCCCACCCGGGCTTAATGAAAAACTGTTTTTT.

This clonotype has just one count. V gene TRBV20-1 combines with J gene TRBJ2-2, with D perhaps matching TRBD2 (6 bases). V gave up 4 bases and J gave up 1 base, with 13 bases separating them. This CDR3 is built from 15 residues. Germline CDR1 DFQATT, CDR2 SNEGSKA (reference sequence). Written as DNA, the CDR3 is TGCAGTGCTATGACGGGAGTCGTGAACACCGGGGAGCTGTTTTTT. Residues: CSAMTGVVNTGELFF.

In its sample, this clonotype was seen a few times. V gene TRBV11-2 combines with J gene TRBJ2-5, with TRBD1 as a possible D gene (6 bases). Trimming took off 5 bases at V and 1 base at J, with 14 bases between the two ends. This CDR3 is built from 15 residues. Germline V gene data show CDR1 as SGHAT and CDR2 as FQNNGV. CDR3 nucleotides: TGTGCCAGCAGCCCAGTGGACAGATCCCAAGAGACCCAGTACTTC. Translating gives CASSPVDRSQETQYF.

The rearrangement links TRBV15 to TRBJ2-7, with TRBD2 identical over 12 bases. This CDR3 has 16 amino acids. Germline CDR1 LNHNV, CDR2 YYDKDF (reference sequence). V was pared by 5 bases and J by 2 bases, with 7 bases of the junction left unmatched. The CDR3 DNA is TGTGCCACCAGCGTACTAGCGGGAGGCGCCCCCTACGAGCAGTACTTC. The encoded protein is CATSVLAGGAPYEQYF.

This clonotype occurred many times. The CDR3 protein is CASSTGEGGYTF. CDR3 DNA sequence: TGTGCCAGCAGTACAGGGGAGGGTGGCTACACCTTC. This chain links TRBV6-1 with TRBJ1-2; TRBD1 matches 7 bases. Trimming removed 5 bases from V and 7 bases from J; junction bases left unmatched: 4. The CDR3 is made up of 12 amino acids. Germline lookup yields CDR1 MNHNS and CDR2 SASEGT.

The sample holds one count of this clonotype. The CDR3 sequence: CAWSVRPPEKLFF. Here the CDR3 DNA reads TGTGCCTGGAGTGTACGGCCTCCTGAAAAACTGTTTTTT. V is TRBV30 and J is TRBJ1-4; unclear D gene. CDR3 size: 13 residues. In germline, CDR1 is GTSNPN, CDR2 SVGIG (reference sequence). Trimming took off 0 bases at V and 7 bases at J, with 9 bases between the two ends.

This clonotype was counted between two and nine times. The V gene is TRBV6-1, the J gene TRBJ2-7, with D perhaps matching TRBD2 (6 bases). This CDR3 region has 15 residues. The V gene's germline CDR1 is MNHNS and CDR2 SASEGT. V was cut by 6 bases and J by 7 bases, with 22 bases left in between. The CDR3 nucleotides are TGTGCCAGCAGCCCGGCAGGGAGGAGGGATATGGAGCAGTACTTC. Residues: CASSPAGRRDMEQYF.

V gene TRBV5-6 combines with J gene TRBJ1-2, with TRBD1 identical over 7 bases. The CDR3 spans 15 residues. Per the germline V gene, CDR1 is SGHDT and CDR2 is YYEEEE. The trim removed 4 bases at V and 5 bases at J, leaving 11 bases unmatched. In DNA form, the CDR3 reads TGTGCCAGCAGCCGGCAAGGGACAGTCGCTTATGGCTACACCTTC. Translated, it gives CASSRQGTVAYGYTF. The whole variable domain, remainder taken from reference TRBV5-6 and TRBJ1-2, is DAGVTQSPTHLIKTRGQQVTLRCSPKSGHDTVSWYQQALGQGPQFIFQYYEEEERQRGNFPDRFSGHQFPNYSSELNVNALLLGDSALYLCASSRQGTVAYGYTFGSGTRLTVV.

In its sample, this clonotype was seen a few times. The chain is built from TRBV28 and TRBJ2-7; the D call may be TRBD1 or TRBD2 (6 bases each). V was cut by 6 bases and J by 2 bases, with 11 bases left in between. This CDR3 spans 13 amino acids. Germline CDR1 MDHEN, CDR2 SYDVKM. The CDR3 DNA reads TGTGCCAGCAGGAGGGGGGCACCCTACGAGCAGTACTTC. Protein product: CASRRGAPYEQYF.

The chain uses TRBV10-3 and TRBJ1-5; 7 bases align to TRBD1. Germline values: CDR1 ENHRY, CDR2 SYGVKD. V gave up 2 bases and J gave up 0 bases; unmatched junction bases: 7. The CDR3 is made up of 17 amino acids. CDR3 DNA: TGTGCCATCAGTGAGACACCAGGGGGGTATAGCAATCAGCCCCAGCATTTT. Translated: CAISETPGGYSNQPQHF.

Comment on this clonotype: This sequence may be a read error, since a much larger clone differs from it by one base. The J gene is TRBJ2-7, the V gene TRBV7-9; TRBD2 is a possible D gene (5 bases). CDR1 and CDR2 from the germline V gene are SEHNR and FQNEAQ (reference sequence). The CDR3 is 14 residues long. The germline V and J ends were trimmed by 7 bases and 2 bases, with 15 bases remaining between them. As DNA, the CDR3 is TGTGCCAGCAACTCATACCTAGCTCCCTACGAGCAGTACTTC. Translating gives CASNSYLAPYEQYF. Based on the CDR3 plus reference TRBV7-9 and TRBJ2-7, the full variable domain is DTGVSQNPRHKITKRGQNVTFRCDPISEHNRLYWYRQTLGQGPEFLTYFQNEAQLEKSRLLSDRFSAERPKGSFSTLEIQRTEQGDSAMYLCASNSYLAPYEQYFGPGTRLTVT.

The chain has TRBV19 and TRBJ1-2; weak D call: TRBD1 (5 bases). The germline V gene encodes CDR1 LNHDA and CDR2 SQIVND (reference sequence). The CDR3 consists of 14 residues. The germline V and J ends were trimmed by 6 bases and 7 bases, with 18 bases remaining between them. In DNA form, the CDR3 reads TGTGCCAGTAGAAGAGGTGGACAAAGCGGTGGCTACACCTTC. This sequence encodes CASRRGGQSGGYTF.

The chain joins TRBV6-2 or TRBV6-3 to TRBJ1-2, with D maybe TRBD1 (5 bases). The CDR3 length is 16 residues. V was shortened by 6 bases and J by 5 bases, with 22 bases between the two germline ends. Germline CDR1 is MNHEY and CDR2 is SVGEGT. The CDR3, as DNA: TGTGCCAGCAGAGGGTACAGGCGACAGCAAGAATATGGCTACACCTTC. As protein: CASRGYRRQQEYGYTF.

This clonotype was detected ten times or more. CDR3 DNA sequence: TGTGCCAGCAGTGAGGGGGAACTAGCGGTTTGGGAGCAGTACTTC. Its protein product is CASSEGELAVWEQYF. This chain uses TRBV2 with TRBJ2-7, with 8 bases identical to TRBD2. The CDR3 contains 15 residues. Germline CDR1 and CDR2: SNHLY and FYNNEI. V was clipped by 3 bases and J by 7 bases; unmatched bases: 11.

On this clonotype itself: Possible read error: a much larger clone is one base away. The rearrangement links TRBV6-1 to TRBJ1-4, with a tentative D call TRBD1 (6 bases). This CDR3 has 14 residues. Germline V CDR1 and CDR2: MNHNS, SASEGT. The V gene lost 6 bases and the J gene lost 1 base, with 9 bases spanning the gap. The CDR3 protein is CASSWTVTNEKLFF. As DNA, the CDR3 is TGTGCCAGCAGCTGGACAGTAACTAATGAAAAACTGTTTTTT.

The gene calls are TRBV20-1 and TRBJ2-5; D is possibly TRBD2 (6 bases). Germline V CDR1 and CDR2: DFQATT, SNEGSKA (reference sequence). With 6 bases removed from V and 6 bases from J, the gap between germline ends came to 17 bases. The CDR3 contains 13 residues. The CDR3 DNA is TGCAGTGCCCCCTCGGAGGGGCTGAAGACCCAGTACTTC. Residues: CSAPSEGLKTQYF.

As regards this clonotype: This may come from a read error, since a much larger clone is one base off. The chain links TRBV12-3 or TRBV12-4 to TRBJ2-7; tentative D call: TRBD2 (8 bases). The CDR3 is made up of 13 amino acids. Trimming stripped 3 bases from V and 9 bases from J, with 15 bases between. CDR3 sequence: CASSFTGAGGQYF. CDR3 nucleotide sequence: TGTGCCAGCAGTTTCACAGGGGCGGGAGGGCAGTACTTC.

In this sample, this clonotype turned up many times. The chain has TRBV6-5 and TRBJ1-1; tentative D call: TRBD1 (5 bases). The germline V gene has CDR1 MNHEY and CDR2 SVGAGI. The CDR3 totals 14 residues. The V end was cut by 2 bases, the J end by 4 bases, with 11 bases between. CDR3 protein: CASSYMGGGTEAFF. The CDR3 DNA follows: TGTGCCAGCAGTTACATGGGGGGGGGCACTGAAGCTTTCTTT.

The table lists this clonotype with a few counts. The chain uses TRBV11-2 and TRBJ1-6; tentatively, D is TRBD1 (6 bases). Germline V gene lookup returns CDR1 SGHAT and CDR2 FQNNGV. Between the trimmed V and J ends, which lost 4 bases and 5 bases, there was a span of 15 bases. The CDR3 has 16 residues. CDR3 residues: CASSSLRHRDNSPLHF. The CDR3 coding sequence is TGTGCCAGCAGCTCCCTCCGACACAGGGATAATTCACCCCTCCACTTT.

This clonotype was detected only a few times. The chain recombines TRBV20-1 with TRBJ1-6, with D hard to call. The CDR3 loop spans 12 amino acids. The germline V gene encodes CDR1 DFQATT and CDR2 SNEGSKA (reference sequence). V gave up 0 bases and J gave up 13 bases, with 10 bases separating them. CDR3 protein: CSARDNNFPLHF. The CDR3 coding sequence is TGCAGTGCTAGAGATAATAACTTCCCCCTCCACTTT.

This clonotype was seen more than once but under ten times. The chain is built from TRBV19 and TRBJ1-1; no clear D. V was trimmed by 1 base and J by 0 bases, leaving 12 bases between them. This CDR3 has 16 amino acids. Germline V gene sequence: CDR1 LNHDA, CDR2 SQIVND (reference sequence). DNA of the CDR3: TGTGCCAGTAGTATAGGCCGGTTGGGGATGAACACTGAAGCTTTCTTT. Residues: CASSIGRLGMNTEAFF.

The table lists this clonotype with many counts. The chain combines TRBV12-3 or TRBV12-4 with TRBJ2-7, with TRBD2 matching 8 bases. Losses at the gene ends were 3 bases for V and 4 bases for J; bases not matched to a gene: 2. This CDR3 has 13 residues. CDR3 in amino acids: CASSFAGGYEQYF. The CDR3 region has the DNA TGTGCCAGCAGTTTCGCGGGAGGTTACGAGCAGTACTTC.

The chain links TRBV28 to TRBJ1-2; TRBD1 might be the D (5 bases). Trimming removed 7 bases from V and 8 bases from J, with 17 bases in between. In germline, CDR1 is MDHEN, CDR2 SYDVKM. CDR3 length: 13 amino acids. The CDR3 loop reads CASTSQGVWGYTF. The CDR3, as DNA: TGTGCCAGCACCTCTCAGGGAGTTTGGGGCTACACCTTC.

The chain is built from TRBV5-1 and TRBJ2-7; TRBD2 matches 10 bases. Germline V lookup: CDR1 SGHRS, CDR2 YFSETQ. The CDR3 is 16 residues long. V was clipped by 10 bases and J by 3 bases; unmatched bases: 16. CDR3 nucleotides: TGCGCCGTCTCGTACAGCTCTAGCGGGAGTATCTACGAGCAGTACTTC. Translation gives CAVSYSSSGSIYEQYF.

The chain joins TRBV29-1 to TRBJ1-1; D perhaps matches TRBD1 (6 bases). The germline V gene has CDR1 SQVTM and CDR2 ANQGSEA. CDR3 length: 13 residues. V lost 7 bases to trimming and J lost 1 base, with 13 bases between them. The DNA for the CDR3 is TGCAGCGCTATTCCGGGACAGAACACTGAAGCTTTCTTT. Its protein is CSAIPGQNTEAFF.